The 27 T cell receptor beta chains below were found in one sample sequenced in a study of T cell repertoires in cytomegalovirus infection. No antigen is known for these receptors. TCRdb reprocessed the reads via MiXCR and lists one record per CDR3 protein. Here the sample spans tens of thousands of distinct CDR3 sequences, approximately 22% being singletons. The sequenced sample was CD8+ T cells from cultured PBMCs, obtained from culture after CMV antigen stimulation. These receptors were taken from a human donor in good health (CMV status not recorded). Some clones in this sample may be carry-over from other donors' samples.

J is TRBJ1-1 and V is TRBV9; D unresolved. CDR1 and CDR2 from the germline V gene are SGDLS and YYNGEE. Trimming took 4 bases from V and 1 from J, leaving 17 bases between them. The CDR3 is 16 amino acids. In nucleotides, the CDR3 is TGTGCCAGCAGCCCGCTACGGTCGAGTCCGAACACTGAAGCTTTCTTT. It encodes CASSPLRSSPNTEAFF.

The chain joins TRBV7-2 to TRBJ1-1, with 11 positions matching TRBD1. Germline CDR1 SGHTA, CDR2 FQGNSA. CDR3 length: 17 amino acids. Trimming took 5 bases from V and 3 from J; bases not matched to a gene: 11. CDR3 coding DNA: TGTGCCAGCAGCGACCGGGACAGGGGGAAATCGCACACTGAAGCTTTCTTT. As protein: CASSDRDRGKSHTEAFF.

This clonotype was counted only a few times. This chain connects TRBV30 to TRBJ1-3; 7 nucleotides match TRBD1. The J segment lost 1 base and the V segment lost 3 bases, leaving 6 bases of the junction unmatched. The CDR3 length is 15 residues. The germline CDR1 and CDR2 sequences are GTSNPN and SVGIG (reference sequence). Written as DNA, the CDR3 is TGTGCCTGGAGCCCGGGACAGCTATCTGGAAACACCATATATTTT. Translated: CAWSPGQLSGNTIYF.

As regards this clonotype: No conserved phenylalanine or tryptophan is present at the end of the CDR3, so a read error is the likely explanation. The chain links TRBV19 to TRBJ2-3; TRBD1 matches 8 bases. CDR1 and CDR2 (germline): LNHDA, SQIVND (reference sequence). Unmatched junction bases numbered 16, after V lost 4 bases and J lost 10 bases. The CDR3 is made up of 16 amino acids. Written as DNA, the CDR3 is TGTGCCAGTAGTACCCCGACAGGGGAGAGGTTTGGAGCGCAGTATTCT. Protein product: CASSTPTGERFGAQYS.

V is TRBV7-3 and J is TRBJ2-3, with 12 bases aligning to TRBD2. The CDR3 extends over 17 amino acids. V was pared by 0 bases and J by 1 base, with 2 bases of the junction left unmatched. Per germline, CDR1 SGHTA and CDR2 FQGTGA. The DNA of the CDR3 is TGTGCCAGCAGCTTAACATCTAGCGGGGGGGGCACAGATACGCAGTATTTT. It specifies CASSLTSSGGGTDTQYF. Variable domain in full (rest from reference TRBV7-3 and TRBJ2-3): GAGVSQTPSNKVTEKGKYVELRCDPISGHTALYWYRQSLGQGPEFLIYFQGTGAADDSGLPNDRFFAVRPEGSVSTLKIQRTERGDSAVYLCASSLTSSGGGTDTQYFGPGTRLTVL.

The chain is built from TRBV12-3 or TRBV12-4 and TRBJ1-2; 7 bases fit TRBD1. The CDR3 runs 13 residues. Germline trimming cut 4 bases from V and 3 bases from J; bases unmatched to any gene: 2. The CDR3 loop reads CASSWTGYYGYTF. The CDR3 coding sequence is TGTGCCAGCAGTTGGACAGGCTACTATGGCTACACCTTC.

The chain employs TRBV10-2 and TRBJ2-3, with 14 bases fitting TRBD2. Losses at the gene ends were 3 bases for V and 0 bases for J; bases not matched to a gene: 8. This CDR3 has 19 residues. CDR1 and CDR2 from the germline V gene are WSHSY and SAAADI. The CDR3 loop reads CASSEGLAGGRPSTDTQYF. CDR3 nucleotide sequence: TGCGCCAGCAGTGAAGGACTAGCGGGGGGCAGACCTAGCACAGATACGCAGTATTTT.

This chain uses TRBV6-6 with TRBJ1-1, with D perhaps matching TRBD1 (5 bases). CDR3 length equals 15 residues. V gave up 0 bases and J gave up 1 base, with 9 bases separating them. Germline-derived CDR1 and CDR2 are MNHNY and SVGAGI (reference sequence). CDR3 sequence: CASSYSGPRNTEAFF. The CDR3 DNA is TGTGCCAGCAGTTACTCGGGGCCCCGGAACACTGAAGCTTTCTTT.

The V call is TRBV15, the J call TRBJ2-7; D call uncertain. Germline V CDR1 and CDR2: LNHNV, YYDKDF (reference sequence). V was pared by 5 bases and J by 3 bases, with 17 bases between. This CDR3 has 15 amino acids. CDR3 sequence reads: CATSELPFPHYEQYF. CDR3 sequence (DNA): TGTGCCACCAGCGAGTTGCCATTTCCCCACTACGAGCAGTACTTC.

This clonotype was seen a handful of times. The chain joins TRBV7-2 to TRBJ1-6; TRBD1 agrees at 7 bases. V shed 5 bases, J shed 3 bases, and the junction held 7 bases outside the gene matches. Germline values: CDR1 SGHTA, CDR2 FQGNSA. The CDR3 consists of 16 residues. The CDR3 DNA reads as TGTGCCAGCAGCCGTCTCGACAGGGACTATAATTCACCCCTCCACTTT. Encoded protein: CASSRLDRDYNSPLHF.

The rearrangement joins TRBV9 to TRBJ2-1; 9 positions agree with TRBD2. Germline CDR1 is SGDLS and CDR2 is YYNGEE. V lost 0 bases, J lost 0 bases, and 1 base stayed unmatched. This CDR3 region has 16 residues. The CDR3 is CASSVGRGGSYNEQFF. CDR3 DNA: TGTGCCAGCAGCGTAGGGCGGGGGGGCTCCTACAATGAGCAGTTCTTC.

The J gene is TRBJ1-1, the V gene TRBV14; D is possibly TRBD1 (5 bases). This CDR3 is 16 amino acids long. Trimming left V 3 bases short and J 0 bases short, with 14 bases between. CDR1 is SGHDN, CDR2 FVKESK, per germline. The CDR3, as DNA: TGTGCCAGCAGCCATAGAAGGGGAGGCATGAACACTGAAGCTTTCTTT. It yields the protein CASSHRRGGMNTEAFF.

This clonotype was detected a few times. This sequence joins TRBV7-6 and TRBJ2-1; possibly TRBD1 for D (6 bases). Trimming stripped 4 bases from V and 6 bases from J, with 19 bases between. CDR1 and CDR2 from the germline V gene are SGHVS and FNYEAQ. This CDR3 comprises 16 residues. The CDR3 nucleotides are TGTGCCAGCAGCTCCCGTCAGGGGAACGCGGGCAATGAGCAGTTCTTC. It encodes CASSSRQGNAGNEQFF.

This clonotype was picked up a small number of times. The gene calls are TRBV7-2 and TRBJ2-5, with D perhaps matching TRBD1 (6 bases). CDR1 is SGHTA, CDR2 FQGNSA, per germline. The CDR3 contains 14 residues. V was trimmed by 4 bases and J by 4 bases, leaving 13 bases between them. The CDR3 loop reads CASSSNRVGETQYF. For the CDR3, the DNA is TGTGCCAGCAGCTCTAACAGGGTCGGAGAGACCCAGTACTTC.

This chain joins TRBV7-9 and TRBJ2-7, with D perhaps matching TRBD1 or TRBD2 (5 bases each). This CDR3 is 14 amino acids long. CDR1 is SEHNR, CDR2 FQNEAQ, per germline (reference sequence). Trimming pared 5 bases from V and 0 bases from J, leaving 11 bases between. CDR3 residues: CASSAGTDSYEQYF. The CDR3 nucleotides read TGTGCCAGCAGCGCCGGGACGGACTCCTACGAGCAGTACTTC.

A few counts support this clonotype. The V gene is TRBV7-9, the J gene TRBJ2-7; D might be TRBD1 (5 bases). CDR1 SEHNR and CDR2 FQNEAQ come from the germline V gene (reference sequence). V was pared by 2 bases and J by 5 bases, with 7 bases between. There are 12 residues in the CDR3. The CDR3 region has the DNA TGTGCCAGCAGCTTACCAGGGAACGAGCAGTACTTC. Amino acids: CASSLPGNEQYF.

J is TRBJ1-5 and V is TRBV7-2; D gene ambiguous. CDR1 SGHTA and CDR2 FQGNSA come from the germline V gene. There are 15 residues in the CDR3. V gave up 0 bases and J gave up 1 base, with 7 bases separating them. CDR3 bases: TGTGCCAGCAGCTTAGCAATCGGGAGCAATCAGCCCCAGCATTTT. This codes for CASSLAIGSNQPQHF. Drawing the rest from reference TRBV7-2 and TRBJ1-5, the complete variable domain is GAGVSQSPSNKVTEKGKDVELRCDPISGHTALYWYRQSLGQGLEFLIYFQGNSAPDKSGLPSDRFSAERTGGSVSTLTIQRTQQEDSAVYLCASSLAIGSNQPQHFGDGTRLSIL.

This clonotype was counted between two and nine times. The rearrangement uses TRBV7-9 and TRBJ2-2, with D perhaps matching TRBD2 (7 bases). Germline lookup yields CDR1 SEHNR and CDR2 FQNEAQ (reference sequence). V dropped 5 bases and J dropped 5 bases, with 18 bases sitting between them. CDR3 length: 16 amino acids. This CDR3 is CASSAPRGASTGELFF. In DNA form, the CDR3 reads TGTGCCAGCAGCGCACCCCGGGGGGCCTCGACCGGGGAGCTGTTTTTT.

The CDR3 DNA reads as TGTGCCAGCAGATTTCAAGAGACCCAGTACTTC. Translated: CASRFQETQYF. The chain couples TRBV6-1 to TRBJ2-5; D is unclear. This CDR3 region has 11 residues. The V gene's germline CDR1 is MNHNS and CDR2 SASEGT. Trimming removed 6 bases from V and 2 bases from J, with 4 bases in between.

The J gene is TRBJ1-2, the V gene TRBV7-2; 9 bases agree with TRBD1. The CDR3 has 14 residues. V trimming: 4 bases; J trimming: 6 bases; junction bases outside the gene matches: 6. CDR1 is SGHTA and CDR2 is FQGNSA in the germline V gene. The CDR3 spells CASSYIGQGNGYTF. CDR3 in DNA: TGTGCCAGCAGCTACATCGGACAGGGGAATGGCTACACCTTC.

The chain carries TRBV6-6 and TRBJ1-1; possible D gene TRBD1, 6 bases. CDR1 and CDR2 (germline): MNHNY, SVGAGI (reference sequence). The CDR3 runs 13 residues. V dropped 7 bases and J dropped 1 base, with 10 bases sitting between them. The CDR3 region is CASIQGGNTEAFF. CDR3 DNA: TGTGCCAGCATCCAAGGGGGGAACACTGAAGCTTTCTTT.

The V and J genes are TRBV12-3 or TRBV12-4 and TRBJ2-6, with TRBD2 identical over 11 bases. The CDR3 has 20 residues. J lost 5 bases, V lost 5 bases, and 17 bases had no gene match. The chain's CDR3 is CASSEPKWTSGPSWANVLTF. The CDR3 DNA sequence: TGTGCCAGCAGTGAACCTAAGTGGACTAGCGGGCCTAGCTGGGCCAACGTCCTGACTTTC.

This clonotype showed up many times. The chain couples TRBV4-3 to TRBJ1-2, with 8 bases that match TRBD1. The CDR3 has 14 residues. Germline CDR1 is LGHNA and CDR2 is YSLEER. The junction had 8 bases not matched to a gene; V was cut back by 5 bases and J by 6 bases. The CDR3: CASSERQGQNGYTF. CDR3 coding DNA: TGCGCCAGCAGCGAACGACAGGGGCAAAATGGCTACACCTTC.

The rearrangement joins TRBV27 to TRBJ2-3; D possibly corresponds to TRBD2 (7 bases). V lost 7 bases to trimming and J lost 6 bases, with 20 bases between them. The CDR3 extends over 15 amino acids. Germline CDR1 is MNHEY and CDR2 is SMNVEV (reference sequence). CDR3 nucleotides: TGTGCCAGCACCTGGCGGGGGCTTGAATTGGATACGCAGTATTTT. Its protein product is CASTWRGLELDTQYF.

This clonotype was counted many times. The CDR3: CASSFEVGNSHSPLHF. The CDR3 nucleotides are TGTGCCAGCAGCTTCGAAGTCGGAAACAGCCATTCACCCCTCCACTTT. V and J are TRBV7-2 and TRBJ1-6; D is uncertain. CDR1 is SGHTA and CDR2 is FQGNSA in the germline V gene. V lost 3 bases and J 8 bases, leaving 17 bases between the germline ends. The CDR3 has 16 residues.

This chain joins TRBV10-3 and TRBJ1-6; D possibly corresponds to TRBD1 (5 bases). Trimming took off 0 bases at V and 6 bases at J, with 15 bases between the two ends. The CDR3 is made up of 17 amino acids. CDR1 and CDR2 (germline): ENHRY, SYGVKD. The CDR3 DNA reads TGTGCCATCAGTGAGTCGATCTTGGAGGGGACTAATTCACCCCTCCACTTT. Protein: CAISESILEGTNSPLHF.

The CDR3, as DNA: TGTGCCAGCAGCCTAACAGGGAGTGACATCTACGAGCAGTACTTC. Translated: CASSLTGSDIYEQYF. The chain combines TRBV2 with TRBJ2-7, with a weak D call TRBD1 (6 bases). Trimming cost V 6 bases and J 3 bases, with 18 bases left between them. CDR3 size: 15 residues. CDR1 and CDR2 (germline): SNHLY, FYNNEI.